The clone carrying this T cell receptor (beta chain) has only a few counts. Its antigen is unknown. The germline CDR1 and CDR2 sequences are SNHLY and FYNNEI. There are 14 residues in the CDR3. With 5 bases clipped from V and 9 bases from J, the junction kept 12 bases outside the gene matches. The source of the sample is a study of identical twins. General observations from the study: Memory repertoires lacked the insertion deficit that abundant cord blood beta clonotypes showed. Modelling approaches yielded underestimates of out-of-frame TCR alpha sharing between monozygotic twins. Twins' surplus sharing was weaker for beta out-of-frame sequences.

A single record per CDR3 protein comes from TCRdb applying MiXCR to the 5' RACE reads. The table shows around 340,000 distinct CDR3 sequences, with roughly 10% occurring only once. Each donor was a healthy Caucasian. The rearrangement uses TRBV2 and TRBJ1-1; 7 bases are shared with TRBD1. This receptor was obtained from a woman in her fifties or sixties in good health. The sample comprised naive T cells sorted from blood. CDR3 nucleotides: TGTGCCAGCAGTCAACAGGGGCGGGATAGGAAAGCTTTCTTT. Translating gives CASSQQGRDRKAFF.